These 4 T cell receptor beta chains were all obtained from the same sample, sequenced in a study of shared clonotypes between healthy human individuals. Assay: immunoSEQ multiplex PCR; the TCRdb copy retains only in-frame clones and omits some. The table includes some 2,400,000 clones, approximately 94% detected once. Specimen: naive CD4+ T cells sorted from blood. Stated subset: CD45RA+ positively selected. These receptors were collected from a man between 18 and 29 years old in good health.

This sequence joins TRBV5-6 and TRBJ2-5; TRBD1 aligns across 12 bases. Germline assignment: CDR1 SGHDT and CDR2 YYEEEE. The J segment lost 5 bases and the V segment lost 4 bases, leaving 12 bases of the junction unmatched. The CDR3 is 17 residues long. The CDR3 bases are TGTGCCAGCAGCGCCGGGACAGGGGGCTCGAAGGGGGAGACCCAGTACTTC. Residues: CASSAGTGGSKGETQYF.

The CDR3 bases are TGTGCCAGCAGCAGACTAGCGCAGACCGGGGAGCTGTTTTTT. It translates to CASSRLAQTGELFF. The chain is built from TRBV7-9 and TRBJ2-2, with 8 bases aligning to TRBD2. The CDR3 is 14 amino acids. Germline V CDR1 and CDR2: SEHNR, FQNEAQ (reference sequence). Trimming removed 5 bases from V and 5 bases from J; junction bases left unmatched: 4. The complete variable domain, with remaining parts taken from reference TRBV7-9 and TRBJ2-2, reads DTGVSQNPRHKITKRGQNVTFRCDPISEHNRLYWYRQTLGQGPEFLTYFQNEAQLEKSRLLSDRFSAERPKGSFSTLEIQRTEQGDSAMYLCASSRLAQTGELFFGEGSRLTVL.

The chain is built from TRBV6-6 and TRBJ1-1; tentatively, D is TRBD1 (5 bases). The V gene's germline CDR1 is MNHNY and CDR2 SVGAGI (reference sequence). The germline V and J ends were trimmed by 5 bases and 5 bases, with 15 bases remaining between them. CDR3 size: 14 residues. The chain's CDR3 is CASSHGRGETEAFF. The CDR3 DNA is TGTGCCAGCAGTCACGGGAGGGGAGAAACTGAAGCTTTCTTT.

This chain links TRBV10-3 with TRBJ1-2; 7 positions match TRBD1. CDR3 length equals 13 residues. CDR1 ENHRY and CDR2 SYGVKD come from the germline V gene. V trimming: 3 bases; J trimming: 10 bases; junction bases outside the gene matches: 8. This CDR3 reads CAISDFEQGYYTF. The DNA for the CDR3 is TGTGCCATCAGTGATTTTGAACAGGGGTACTACACCTTC.